The present T cell receptor (beta chain) was sequenced within a study of T cell responses to AZD1222 COVID-19 vaccine. This clone was seen once. Its antigen remains unidentified. The repertoire was sequenced with immunoSEQ multiplex PCR; TCRdb's copy has only in-frame clones and lacks some. The sample holds some 130,000 clones, approximately 88% seen once. The CDR3 loop spans 14 amino acids. The V gene lost 7 bases and the J gene lost 6 bases, with 13 bases spanning the gap. Germline V gene data show CDR1 as MNHEY and CDR2 as SMNVEV (reference sequence). Points from the study as a whole: Unmutated variant regions are reportedly the target of nearly half of TCRs that are spike-specific. With two AZD1222 doses given, Spike-specific TCR breadth and depth both rose.

This specimen was peripheral blood, taken on day 0 of AZD1222 vaccination. The rearrangement links TRBV27 to TRBJ1-6; a possible D gene is TRBD1 (6 bases). The clonotype originates from an adult in good health. The CDR3 spells CASTSGGLNSPLHF. CDR3 coding DNA: TGTGCCAGCACATCGGGGGGGCTTAATTCACCCCTCCACTTT.